This paragraph reports one T cell receptor (beta chain). This clone was observed many times. Its antigen is not yet known. There are no base qualities to consult, and no much larger clone falls within one base. CDR1 and CDR2 (SGDLS, YYNGEE) derive from the germline V gene. At the junction V is shortened by 0 bases and J by 4 bases, with 13 bases in between. The CDR3 starts with the cysteine, ends with the phenylalanine, and has 15 residues. Left in the record is the CDR3 DNA by itself, 45 bases read in frame from the first base. This entry comes from a study of T cell responses to AZD1222 COVID-19 vaccine (dated by TCRdb to the early 2020s). About the full investigation: AZD1222 recipients given second doses at about 4 weeks or at about 12 weeks were pooled, since spike-specific TCR depth and breadth were not found to differ between the two schedules. Enrollment into the trials was organized by age into subgroups of 18-55, 56-69 and 70-plus years, and those subgroups contained about 150, 27 and 61 TCR-sequenced participants, respectively. A total of approximately 240 trial participants underwent TCR sequencing, of whom about 200 received two doses of AZD1222 and about 25 received two doses of the MenACWY control vaccine.

Here is what the overall study found, with its caveats: Vaccine-associated CD4 TCRs spanned the whole spike protein, with dominant responses in regions 160-218 and 743-854. In the small 56-69-year group, the increase in depth fell short of significance, most likely because of low power. Most participants were white British and females outnumbered males, and the authors suggested that clonal diversity may have been underestimated. Only six or seven AZD1222 recipients were SARS-CoV-2 seropositive at baseline, limiting conclusions about previously exposed vaccinees. Reportedly, almost half of the unique spike-specific TCRs recognized epitopes lying outside the regions that are mutated in the B.1.351 and B.1.1.7 variants. A significant rise in spike-specific TCR breadth and depth was observed after two AZD1222 doses relative to day 0 and relative to MenACWY recipients. No day 14 peak-response samples were available, so repertoires were characterized only after the peak T cell response.

The CDR3 regions of human TCRbeta chains were analyzed by immunosequencing. The study's processing was this. TCRs in the repertoires were compared against a reference library of SARS-CoV-2-specific TCRs that had been generated with the MIRA antigen-specificity platform. Breadth meant the fraction of unique TCRs that were SARS-CoV-2-associated, whereas depth meant the fraction of total T cells that were SARS-CoV-2-associated. Each spike-specific TCR was assigned to its reactive spike region and to a CD4 or CD8 class using the MIRA data. Log10-transformed breadth and depth values were compared by one-way ANOVA with Sidak's multiple comparisons tests. The table was pulled from immuneACCESS by TCRdb, which kept in-frame rearrangements only. Such tables lose some clones; where checked, under half of the loss comes from unresolved V genes, and the rest has no known cause. Clone size and the V and J calls come from that table; the DNA yielded D and trimming. A total of more than 75,000 clones appear in this sample, 91% of them only once. Under 10% of the sample rests with the top ten.

In light of the paper, this sample's time point label describes: baseline before first vaccination. Samples from vaccinated people were obtained from the UK trials COV001 and COV002, which included a single-blind randomized controlled phase 2/3 trial of AZD1222 (ChAdOx1 nCoV-19) in healthy adults. For TCRbeta chain sequencing, PBMC samples were collected from trial participants at day 0 and at day 28 after the second dose. This chain is built from TRBV9 and TRBJ1-1; TRBD1 is a weak D gene call, 6 bases matching. This receptor was taken from an adult in good health. The sample was peripheral blood, taken on day 0 of AZD1222 vaccination. The CDR3 has the sequence CASSVEVRGGTEAFF. The DNA is TGTGCCAGCAGCGTAGAGGTCAGGGGCGGCACTGAAGCTTTCTTT.